This is a list of T cell receptor beta chains from one sample in a study of tumor-infiltrating lymphocytes in primary liver carcinoma. TCRdb used MiXCR to reprocess the multiplex PCR reads, holding one entry per CDR3 protein. The sample contains roughly 120,000 distinct CDR3 sequences, approximately 64% of which appear only once. Sequencing was performed on liver tumor tissue from sampling region 3. These receptors all come from a woman in her fifties or sixties with primary liver carcinoma and hepatitis B virus infection. CDR3s include the opening cysteine and the closing phenylalanine or tryptophan. The order of the fields is CDR3 protein, CDR3 DNA, V gene, clone size, D gene, CDR3 length, J gene. D genes are given only for firm matches. Where a row states a size, it is once, few, many or the class of an expanded clone; other rows omit it.

cdr3_aa: CASSWTNGQETQYF; cdr3_nt: TGTGCCAGCAGCTGGACTAATGGGCAAGAGACCCAATACTTT; v_call: TRBV11-2; clone_size: -; d_call: -; cdr3_length: 14; j_call: TRBJ2-5
cdr3_aa: CASSPGQGAAGELFF; cdr3_nt: TGTGCCAGCAGTCCGGGACAGGGGGCCGCCGGGGAGCTGTTTTTT; v_call: TRBV5-4; clone_size: -; d_call: TRBD1; cdr3_length: 15; j_call: TRBJ2-2
cdr3_aa: CASSWRGLAGAGGRGTQYF; cdr3_nt: TGTGCCAGCAGTTGGAGGGGACTAGCGGGAGCGGGTGGCCGAGGGACCCAGTACTTC; v_call: TRBV28; clone_size: -; d_call: TRBD2; cdr3_length: 19; j_call: TRBJ2-5
cdr3_aa: CASSQDGAGRNEKLFF; cdr3_nt: TGCGCCAGCAGCCAAGATGGAGCAGGACGGAATGAAAAACTGTTTTTT; v_call: TRBV4-1; clone_size: many; d_call: -; cdr3_length: 16; j_call: TRBJ1-4
cdr3_aa: CASRPIGSSTDTQYF; cdr3_nt: TGTGCTAGCAGGCCGATAGGATCGTCGACAGATACGCAGTATTTT; v_call: TRBV11-2; clone_size: once; d_call: -; cdr3_length: 15; j_call: TRBJ2-3
cdr3_aa: CASSTGVHYGYTF; cdr3_nt: TGTGCCAGCAGCACAGGGGTTCACTATGGCTACACCTTC; v_call: TRBV28; clone_size: many; d_call: TRBD1; cdr3_length: 13; j_call: TRBJ1-2
cdr3_aa: CASGLVGETQYF; cdr3_nt: TGCGCCAGCGGTTTAGTAGGGGAGACCCAGTACTTC; v_call: TRBV12-3/TRBV12-4; clone_size: -; d_call: -; cdr3_length: 12; j_call: TRBJ2-5
cdr3_aa: CSVDPSGGTRTQYF; cdr3_nt: TGCAGCGTTGACCCTAGCGGGGGCACCCGTACGCAGTATTTT; v_call: TRBV29-1; clone_size: many; d_call: TRBD2; cdr3_length: 14; j_call: TRBJ2-3
cdr3_aa: CVSSFALRDTYEQYF; cdr3_nt: TGTGTCAGCAGCTTCGCCCTCCGGGACACCTACGAGCAGTACTTC; v_call: TRBV5-5; clone_size: -; d_call: -; cdr3_length: 15; j_call: TRBJ2-7
cdr3_aa: CARRFGGPYEQYF; cdr3_nt: TGTGCCCGCAGGTTTGGGGGTCCCTACGAGCAGTACTTC; v_call: TRBV11-2; clone_size: -; d_call: -; cdr3_length: 13; j_call: TRBJ2-7
cdr3_aa: CAGSCRAGTDTQYF; cdr3_nt: TGTGCCGGCAGCTGTCGGGCAGGCACAGATACGCAGTATTTT; v_call: TRBV11-3; clone_size: -; d_call: -; cdr3_length: 14; j_call: TRBJ2-3
cdr3_aa: CASSLGTVAYEQYF; cdr3_nt: TGCGCCAGCAGCTTGGGGACAGTGGCCTACGAGCAGTACTTC; v_call: TRBV5-1; clone_size: -; d_call: -; cdr3_length: 14; j_call: TRBJ2-7
cdr3_aa: CAWRNRDRGYEQYF; cdr3_nt: TGTGCCTGGAGGAATCGGGACAGGGGCTACGAGCAGTACTTC; v_call: TRBV30; clone_size: -; d_call: TRBD1; cdr3_length: 14; j_call: TRBJ2-7
cdr3_aa: CVSSLGGSPEQYF; cdr3_nt: TGTGTCAGCAGCTTAGGCGGGAGCCCCGAGCAGTACTTC; v_call: TRBV7-9; clone_size: -; d_call: TRBD2; cdr3_length: 13; j_call: TRBJ2-7
cdr3_aa: CASSSQVFQETQYF; cdr3_nt: TGTGCCAGCAGCTCTCAAGTTTTTCAAGAGACCCAGTACTTC; v_call: TRBV11-3; clone_size: medium-sized; d_call: -; cdr3_length: 14; j_call: TRBJ2-5
cdr3_aa: CASSSGGAGINYEQYF; cdr3_nt: TGTGCCAGCAGCTCGGGGGGGGCAGGGATTAACTACGAGCAGTACTTC; v_call: TRBV7-9; clone_size: -; d_call: TRBD2; cdr3_length: 16; j_call: TRBJ2-7
cdr3_aa: CAWSVGTGTYEQYF; cdr3_nt: TGTGCCTGGAGTGTGGGGACAGGGACTTACGAGCAGTACTTC; v_call: TRBV30; clone_size: -; d_call: TRBD1; cdr3_length: 14; j_call: TRBJ2-7
cdr3_aa: CASSLVENIQYF; cdr3_nt: TGTGCCAGCAGCTTAGTAGAGAACATTCAGTACTTC; v_call: TRBV7-8; clone_size: many; d_call: -; cdr3_length: 12; j_call: TRBJ2-4
cdr3_aa: CASSDPGLAGGYNEHFF; cdr3_nt: TGTGCCAGCAGCGACCCGGGACTAGCGGGAGGCTACAATGAGCACTTCTTC; v_call: TRBV14; clone_size: -; d_call: TRBD2; cdr3_length: 17; j_call: TRBJ2-1
cdr3_aa: CSANGDRRIEQYF; cdr3_nt: TGCAGTGCTAACGGGGACAGGAGAATCGAGCAGTACTTC; v_call: TRBV20-1; clone_size: many; d_call: TRBD1; cdr3_length: 13; j_call: TRBJ2-7
cdr3_aa: CASSLVPGGREQYF; cdr3_nt: TGTGCCAGCAGCTTAGTCCCGGGAGGGCGCGAGCAGTACTTC; v_call: TRBV7-2; clone_size: -; d_call: TRBD2; cdr3_length: 14; j_call: TRBJ2-7
cdr3_aa: CASSDWVSGANVLTF; cdr3_nt: TGTGCCAGCAGCGACTGGGTGTCTGGGGCCAACGTCCTGACTTTC; v_call: TRBV12-3/TRBV12-4; clone_size: -; d_call: -; cdr3_length: 15; j_call: TRBJ2-6
cdr3_aa: CSVEVERTGDTQYF; cdr3_nt: TGCAGCGTAGAAGTCGAGCGGACTGGAGATACGCAGTATTTT; v_call: TRBV29-1; clone_size: -; d_call: -; cdr3_length: 14; j_call: TRBJ2-3
cdr3_aa: CASRDEGSYNEQFF; cdr3_nt: TGTGCCAGTCGGGACGAAGGTTCCTACAATGAGCAGTTCTTC; v_call: TRBV6-2/TRBV6-3; clone_size: many; d_call: -; cdr3_length: 14; j_call: TRBJ2-1
cdr3_aa: CASTQAGGSYGYTF; cdr3_nt: TGCGCCAGTACCCAAGCAGGGGGATCCTATGGCTACACCTTC; v_call: TRBV4-1; clone_size: -; d_call: TRBD1; cdr3_length: 14; j_call: TRBJ1-2
cdr3_aa: CTSSLAEMTEALF; cdr3_nt: TGCACCAGCAGCTTGGCAGAGATGACTGAAGCTCTCTTT; v_call: TRBV5-1; clone_size: -; d_call: -; cdr3_length: 13; j_call: TRBJ1-1
cdr3_aa: CASSYVGSTNEKLFF; cdr3_nt: TGTGCCAGCAGTTACGTGGGGTCAACTAATGAAAAACTGTTTTTT; v_call: TRBV6-5; clone_size: -; d_call: -; cdr3_length: 15; j_call: TRBJ1-4
cdr3_aa: CASNQGARGCSYNEQFF; cdr3_nt: TGCGCCAGCAACCAAGGGGCTAGGGGATGTTCCTACAATGAGCAGTTCTTC; v_call: TRBV4-1; clone_size: -; d_call: -; cdr3_length: 17; j_call: TRBJ2-1
cdr3_aa: CSVGMDYGYTF; cdr3_nt: TGCAGCGTAGGGATGGACTATGGCTACACCTTC; v_call: TRBV29-1; clone_size: many; d_call: -; cdr3_length: 11; j_call: TRBJ1-2
cdr3_aa: CASSPFPPPTTGNEQFF; cdr3_nt: TGTGCCAGCAGCCCCTTCCCCCCCCCGACCACGGGGAATGAGCAGTTCTTC; v_call: TRBV11-2; clone_size: -; d_call: -; cdr3_length: 17; j_call: TRBJ2-1
cdr3_aa: CASSLVGTGRSGYTF; cdr3_nt: TGTGCCAGCAGCTTAGTCGGGACAGGGAGGAGTGGCTACACCTTC; v_call: TRBV11-2; clone_size: medium-sized; d_call: TRBD1; cdr3_length: 15; j_call: TRBJ1-2
cdr3_aa: CASSLVGSTYNEQSF; cdr3_nt: TGTGCCAGCAGCTTAGTCGGTAGCACTTACAATGAGCAGTCCTTC; v_call: TRBV11-2; clone_size: -; d_call: -; cdr3_length: 15; j_call: TRBJ2-1
cdr3_aa: CASSYPPTTDTQYF; cdr3_nt: TGTGCCAGCAGTTACCCTCCTACGACAGATACGCAGTATTTT; v_call: TRBV6-6; clone_size: many; d_call: -; cdr3_length: 14; j_call: TRBJ2-3
cdr3_aa: CTSSPRLSDTQYF; cdr3_nt: TGTACCAGCAGCCCACGACTATCAGATACGCAGTATTTT; v_call: TRBV11-2; clone_size: -; d_call: -; cdr3_length: 13; j_call: TRBJ2-3
cdr3_aa: CASRVRLAGVGGELFF; cdr3_nt: TGCGCCAGCAGAGTGAGGCTAGCGGGAGTTGGCGGGGAGCTGTTTTTT; v_call: TRBV10-2; clone_size: many; d_call: TRBD2; cdr3_length: 16; j_call: TRBJ2-2
cdr3_aa: CAWSVVKGDKRALSSYNEQFF; cdr3_nt: TGTGCCTGGAGTGTGGTTAAGGGGGACAAGCGGGCACTGAGCTCCTACAATGAGCAGTTCTTC; v_call: TRBV30; clone_size: few; d_call: -; cdr3_length: 21; j_call: TRBJ2-1
cdr3_aa: CASRPDLGGGKEAQYF; cdr3_nt: TGTGCCAGCAGACCCGATCTCGGGGGGGGAAAAGAGGCCCAGTACTTC; v_call: TRBV6-6; clone_size: -; d_call: TRBD2; cdr3_length: 16; j_call: TRBJ2-5
cdr3_aa: CASSLDGNYCYTF; cdr3_nt: TGTGCCAGCAGCTTAGACGGCAACTATTGCTACACCTTC; v_call: TRBV11-2; clone_size: once; d_call: -; cdr3_length: 13; j_call: TRBJ1-2
cdr3_aa: CASSPLPRETQYF; cdr3_nt: TGTGCCAGCTCACCGCTTCCTCGCGAGACCCAGTACTTC; v_call: TRBV18; clone_size: -; d_call: -; cdr3_length: 13; j_call: TRBJ2-5
cdr3_aa: CASTAAEEETQYF; cdr3_nt: TGTGCCAGCACCGCCGCAGAGGAAGAGACCCAATACTTC; v_call: TRBV28; clone_size: -; d_call: -; cdr3_length: 13; j_call: TRBJ2-5
cdr3_aa: CASRPGPEPGNTIYF; cdr3_nt: TGTGCCAGCAGACCCGGGCCTGAGCCTGGAAACACCATATATTTT; v_call: TRBV28; clone_size: -; d_call: -; cdr3_length: 15; j_call: TRBJ1-3
cdr3_aa: CACSLDRGIHF; cdr3_nt: TGTGCCTGCAGTCTGGACAGGGGCATTCACTTC; v_call: TRBV12-3/TRBV12-4; clone_size: -; d_call: TRBD1; cdr3_length: 11; j_call: TRBJ2-7
cdr3_aa: CASSPPQGRDYGYTF; cdr3_nt: TGTGCCAGCTCACCACCACAGGGGAGAGACTATGGCTACACCTTC; v_call: TRBV18; clone_size: -; d_call: TRBD1; cdr3_length: 15; j_call: TRBJ1-2
cdr3_aa: CASSLAQGASEAFF; cdr3_nt: TGTGCCAGCAGCTTAGCGCAGGGAGCCAGTGAAGCTTTCTTT; v_call: TRBV11-2; clone_size: -; d_call: -; cdr3_length: 14; j_call: TRBJ1-1
cdr3_aa: CATSDPTSGPFNEQFF; cdr3_nt: TGTGCCACCAGTGACCCGACTAGCGGGCCCTTCAATGAGCAGTTCTTC; v_call: TRBV24-1; clone_size: -; d_call: TRBD2; cdr3_length: 16; j_call: TRBJ2-1
cdr3_aa: CGSSSATSGSRNEQFF; cdr3_nt: TGTGGCAGCAGTTCGGCGACTAGCGGGAGCCGCAATGAGCAGTTCTTC; v_call: TRBV11-1; clone_size: -; d_call: TRBD2; cdr3_length: 16; j_call: TRBJ2-1